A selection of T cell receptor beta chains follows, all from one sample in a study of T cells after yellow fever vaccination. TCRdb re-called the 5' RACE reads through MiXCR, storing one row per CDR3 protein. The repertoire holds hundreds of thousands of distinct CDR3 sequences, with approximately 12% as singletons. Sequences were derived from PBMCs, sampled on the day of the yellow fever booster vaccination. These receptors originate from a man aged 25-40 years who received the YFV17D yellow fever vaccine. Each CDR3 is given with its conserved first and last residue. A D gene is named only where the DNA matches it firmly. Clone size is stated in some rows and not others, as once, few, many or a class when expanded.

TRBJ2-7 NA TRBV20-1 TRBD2 CSAGLAGAVYEQYF TGCAGTGCTGGACTAGCGGGGGCAGTCTACGAGCAGTACTTC
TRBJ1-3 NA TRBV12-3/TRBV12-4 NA CAAGTSGNTIYF TGTGCCGCTGGGACATCTGGAAACACCATATATTTT
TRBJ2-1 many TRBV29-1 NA CSVVRVPSNEQFF TGCAGCGTGGTCCGTGTTCCTAGCAATGAGCAGTTCTTC
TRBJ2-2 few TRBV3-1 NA CASSHTKAGGTGELFF TGTGCCAGCAGCCATACGAAGGCAGGCGGAACCGGGGAGCTGTTTTTT
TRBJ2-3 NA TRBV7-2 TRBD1 CASSLKAGGKSTDTQYF TGTGCCAGCAGCTTAAAGGCAGGGGGAAAAAGCACAGATACGCAGTATTTT
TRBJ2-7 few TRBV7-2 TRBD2 CASSLDRAGGPYEQYF TGTGCCAGCAGCTTAGACCGGGCGGGAGGGCCCTATGAGCAGTACTTC
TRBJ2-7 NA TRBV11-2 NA CASSLEGRYEQYF TGTGCCAGCAGCTTAGAGGGGAGATATGAGCAGTACTTC
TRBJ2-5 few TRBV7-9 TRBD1 CASSLGDRIQETQYF TGTGCCAGCAGCTTAGGGGACAGAATCCAAGAGACCCAGTACTTC
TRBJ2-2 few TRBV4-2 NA CASSQGPGYTGELFF TGTGCCAGCAGCCAAGGTCCCGGATACACCGGGGAGCTGTTTTTT
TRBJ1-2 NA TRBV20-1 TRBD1 CSAEQGANGYTF TGCAGTGCAGAACAGGGGGCCAATGGCTACACCTTC
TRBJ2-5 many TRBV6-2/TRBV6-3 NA CATQNGILQETQYF TGTGCCACCCAGAACGGCATCCTTCAAGAGACCCAGTACTTC
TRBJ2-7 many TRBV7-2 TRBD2 CASSSAGGSYEQYF TGTGCCAGCAGCTCCGCGGGAGGGTCCTACGAGCAGTACTTC
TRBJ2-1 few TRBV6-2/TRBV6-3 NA CASRRNYNEQFF TGTGCCAGCCGCAGAAATTACAATGAGCAGTTCTTC
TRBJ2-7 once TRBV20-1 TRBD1 CCFFSQAGTGQNEQYF TGCTGCTTCTTCTCCCAGGCCGGGACAGGGCAAAACGAGCAGTACTTC
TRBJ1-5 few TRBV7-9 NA CASSLNMNQPQHF TGTGCCAGCAGCTTAAACATGAATCAGCCCCAGCATTTT
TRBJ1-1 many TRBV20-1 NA CSATDKYTEAFF TGCAGTGCCACCGATAAGTACACTGAAGCTTTCTTT
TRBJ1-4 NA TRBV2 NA CASSASNEKLFF TGTGCCAGCAGTGCAAGCAATGAAAAACTGTTTTTT
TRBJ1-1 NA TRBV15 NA CATSRGTGSTEAFF TGTGCCACCAGCAGAGGAACGGGAAGCACTGAAGCTTTCTTT
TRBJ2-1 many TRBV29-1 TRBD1 CSVVRDSSYNEQFF TGCAGCGTTGTTCGGGACAGCTCCTACAATGAGCAGTTCTTC
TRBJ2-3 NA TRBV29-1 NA CSVQGLEDTDTQYF TGCAGCGTTCAAGGGCTAGAAGACACAGATACGCAGTATTTT
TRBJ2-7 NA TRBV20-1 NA CSADPPPFAEQYF TGCAGTGCCGACCCACCTCCATTCGCCGAGCAGTACTTC
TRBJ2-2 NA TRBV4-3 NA CASSQSTRTGELFF TGCGCCAGCAGCCAATCCACAAGAACCGGGGAGCTGTTTTTT
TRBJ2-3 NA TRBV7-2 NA CASSLVGRADTQYF TGTGCCAGCAGCTTAGTAGGACGGGCAGATACGCAGTATTTT
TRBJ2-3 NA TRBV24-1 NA CATSDSDGGDYDTQYF TGTGCCACCAGTGACTCCGACGGGGGAGATTACGATACGCAGTATTTT
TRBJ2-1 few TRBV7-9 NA CASSFIGGRGNEQFF TGTGCCAGCAGCTTCATCGGGGGGAGGGGGAATGAGCAGTTCTTC
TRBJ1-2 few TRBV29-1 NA CSGRLDYGYTF TGCAGCGGCCGGCTTGACTATGGCTACACCTTC
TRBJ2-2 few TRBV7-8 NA CASSLAATVGGELFF TGTGCCAGCAGCTTAGCGGCCACGGTGGGCGGGGAGCTGTTTTTT
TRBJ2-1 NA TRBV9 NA CASSVVANEQFF TGTGCCAGCAGCGTAGTGGCAAATGAGCAGTTCTTC
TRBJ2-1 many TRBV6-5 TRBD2 CASSLAGVGYNEQFF TGTGCCAGCAGTTTAGCGGGAGTCGGGTACAATGAGCAGTTCTTC
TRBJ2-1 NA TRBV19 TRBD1 CASSRRTGGSGSYNEQFF TGTGCCAGTAGTAGGAGGACAGGGGGGAGTGGGTCCTACAATGAGCAGTTCTTC
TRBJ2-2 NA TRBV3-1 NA CASSQALATGELFF TGTGCCAGCAGCCAAGCCCTAGCGACTGGGGAGCTGTTTTTT
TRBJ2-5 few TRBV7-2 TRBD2 CASSLRSGGTETQYF TGTGCCAGCAGCTTACGCTCGGGGGGGACAGAGACCCAGTACTTC
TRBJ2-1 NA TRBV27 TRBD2 CASSYPGLAGDKFF TGTGCCAGCAGTTACCCGGGACTAGCGGGAGATAAGTTCTTC
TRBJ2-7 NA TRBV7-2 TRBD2 CASSLARGGGPFEQYF TGTGCCAGCAGCTTAGCGCGTGGGGGAGGGCCATTCGAGCAGTACTTC
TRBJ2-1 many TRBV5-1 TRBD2 CASSRTAGGVYNEQFF TGCGCCAGCAGCAGAACAGCGGGAGGGGTCTACAATGAGCAGTTCTTC
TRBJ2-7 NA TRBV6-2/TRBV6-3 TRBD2 CASSTPGLANYEQYF TGTGCCAGCAGTACACCGGGACTAGCGAACTACGAGCAGTACTTC
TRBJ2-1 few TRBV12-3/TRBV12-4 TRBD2 CASTPGGGIDNEQFF TGTGCCAGCACCCCTGGGGGGGGAATCGACAATGAGCAGTTCTTC
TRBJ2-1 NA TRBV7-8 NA CASSRTDRQSYNEQFF TGTGCCAGCAGTCGCACTGACAGGCAATCCTACAATGAGCAGTTCTTC
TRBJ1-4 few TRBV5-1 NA CASSLGSVGLEKLFF TGCGCCAGCAGCTTGGGGAGCGTGGGTCTCGAAAAACTGTTTTTT
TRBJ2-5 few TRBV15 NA CATSPQMLKETQYF TGTGCCACCAGCCCACAGATGCTTAAGGAGACCCAGTACTTC
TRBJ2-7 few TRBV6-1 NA CASSEEQRDAQYF TGTGCCAGCAGTGAAGAACAGAGGGATGCGCAGTACTTC
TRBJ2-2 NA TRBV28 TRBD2 CASSQSGRFAGELFF TGTGCCAGCAGCCAGAGCGGGAGGTTCGCCGGGGAGCTGTTTTTT
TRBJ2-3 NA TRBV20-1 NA CSARTTGADTQYF TGCAGTGCCCGGACTACCGGGGCAGATACGCAGTATTTT
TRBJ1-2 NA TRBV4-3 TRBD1 CASSQDARGRRNYGYTF TGCGCCAGCAGCCAAGATGCAAGGGGGCGAAGGAACTATGGCTACACCTTC
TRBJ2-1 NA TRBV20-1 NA CSAVVGLNEQFF TGCAGTGCCGTTGTGGGGTTAAATGAGCAGTTCTTC
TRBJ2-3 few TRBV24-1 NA CATQRTNTDTQYF TGTGCCACGCAAAGGACAAACACAGATACGCAGTATTTT
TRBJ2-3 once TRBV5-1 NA CASIAGQSGTDTQYF TGCGCCAGCATAGCCGGCCAAAGCGGCACAGATACGCAGTATTTT
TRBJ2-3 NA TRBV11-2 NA CASSSRGALLTDTQYF TGTGCCAGCAGCTCTCGCGGGGCATTGTTGACGGATACGCAGTATTTT
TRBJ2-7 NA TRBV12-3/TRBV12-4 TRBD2 CASSLGATKVRGRFLYEQYF TGTGCCAGCAGTTTAGGGGCGACAAAGGTCCGCGGGAGATTCCTTTACGAGCAGTACTTC
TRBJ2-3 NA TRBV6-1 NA CASADRIATDTQYF TGTGCCAGCGCCGACCGGATAGCCACAGATACGCAGTATTTT
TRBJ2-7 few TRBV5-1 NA CASSLRREQYF TGCGCCAGCAGCTTACGGCGCGAGCAGTACTTC
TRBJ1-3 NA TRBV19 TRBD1 CASSSGQGAGAIYF TGTGCCAGCTCATCGGGACAGGGGGCAGGAGCCATATATTTT
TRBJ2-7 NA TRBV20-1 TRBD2 CSTYSREGRNEQYF TGCAGCACTTATTCTCGGGAGGGCAGGAACGAGCAGTACTTC
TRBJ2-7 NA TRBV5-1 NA CASSNGQIYEQYF TGCGCCAGCAGCAACGGACAGATCTACGAGCAGTACTTC
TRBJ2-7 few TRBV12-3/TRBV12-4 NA CASSLSSGGYEQYF TGTGCCAGCAGTTTAAGTTCCGGGGGCTACGAGCAGTACTTC
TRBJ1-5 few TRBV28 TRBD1 CASSSGQGISNQPQHF TGTGCCAGCAGTTCTGGACAGGGAATTAGCAATCAGCCCCAGCATTTT
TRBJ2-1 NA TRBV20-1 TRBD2 CSASLAGWDNEQFF TGCAGTGCTAGTCTAGCGGGGTGGGACAATGAGCAGTTCTTC